The rows below give T cell receptor beta chains drawn from one sample of a study of T cells in Graves' hyperthyroidism and ophthalmopathy. One entry per CDR3 protein results from TCRdb running MiXCR on the multiplex PCR reads. Of 550,000 to 700,000 distinct CDR3 sequences in the sample, about 15% are singletons; the top ten hold about 4.5%. Sequencing was performed on blood. The receptors stem from a woman between 40 and 55 years old with Graves' ophthalmopathy. Each CDR3 is given with its conserved first and last residue. The D gene is left open where the match is weak. Clone sizes are given selectively: once, few, many, or a class where the clone is expanded.

J gene	D gene	V gene	clone size	CDR3 protein	CDR3 DNA
TRBJ1-6	NA	TRBV20-1	many	CSASQNNSPLHF	TGCAGTGCTAGTCAAAATAATTCACCCCTCCACTTT
TRBJ1-6	NA	TRBV5-1	many	CASSPAGEGGSPLHF	TGCGCCAGCAGCCCGGCAGGGGAAGGAGGATCACCCCTCCACTTT
TRBJ1-6	TRBD1	TRBV29-1	NA	CSVQTGWDSPLHF	TGCAGCGTCCAGACAGGGTGGGATTCACCCCTCCACTTT
TRBJ1-2	TRBD1	TRBV27	many	CASSSAGQGIEGYTF	TGTGCCAGCAGTTCGGCGGGACAGGGAATTGAGGGCTACACCTTC
TRBJ1-2	TRBD1	TRBV28	many	CASRPFLGTGGDYGYTF	TGTGCCAGCAGACCTTTTCTCGGGACAGGGGGAGACTATGGCTACACCTTC
TRBJ1-3	TRBD1	TRBV10-3	many	CAITFGQGGGNTIYF	TGTGCCATCACCTTCGGACAGGGTGGTGGAAACACCATATATTTT
TRBJ2-2	NA	TRBV11-1	NA	CASSLYGALSGELFF	TGTGCCAGCAGCTTGTACGGCGCTTTATCCGGGGAGCTGTTTTTT
TRBJ1-1	TRBD1	TRBV20-1	NA	CTAREGAGFPEIMNTEAFF	TGCACTGCTAGAGAGGGGGCGGGATTTCCAGAAATTATGAACACTGAAGCTTTCTTT
TRBJ2-7	NA	TRBV4-1	few	CASSQDGAGIYEQYF	TGCGCCAGCAGCCAAGATGGGGCAGGGATCTACGAGCAGTACTTC
TRBJ2-1	NA	TRBV20-1	many	CSARDQSSGAYNEQFF	TGCAGTGCTAGAGATCAGAGTAGCGGAGCCTACAATGAGCAGTTCTTC
TRBJ1-1	NA	TRBV14	many	CASSQDSGRGTEAFF	TGCGCCAGCAGCCAAGATAGTGGGAGGGGAACTGAAGCTTTCTTT
TRBJ2-2	NA	TRBV20-1	many	CSARAPGLGSGELFF	TGCAGTGCTAGAGCCCCCGGGCTAGGGTCCGGGGAGCTGTTTTTT
TRBJ2-5	NA	TRBV27	many	CASSFGKYQETQYF	TGTGCCAGCAGTTTTGGCAAGTACCAAGAGACCCAGTACTTC
TRBJ2-7	NA	TRBV6-5	many	CASSYRGPKSYEQYF	TGTGCCAGCAGTTACAGGGGACCAAAAAGCTACGAGCAGTACTTC
TRBJ2-7	TRBD2	TRBV19	NA	CASSPSPGTSGRAVYEQYF	TGTGCCAGTAGTCCTAGTCCCGGGACTAGCGGGAGGGCCGTCTACGAGCAGTACTTC
TRBJ1-5	NA	TRBV18	many	CASSEGETTGQPQHF	TGTGCCAGCTCAGAGGGGGAGACGACAGGTCAGCCCCAGCATTTT
TRBJ2-4	NA	TRBV5-1	many	CASSLTTRGAKNIQYF	TGCGCCAGCAGCCTCACGACGCGCGGGGCCAAAAACATTCAGTACTTC
TRBJ2-7	NA	TRBV14	many	CASSHGATYEQYF	TGTGCCAGCAGCCATGGAGCGACCTACGAGCAGTACTTC
TRBJ2-5	NA	TRBV15	NA	CATSRDPRIEETQYF	TGTGCCACCAGCAGAGATCCCAGAATTGAAGAGACCCAGTACTTC
TRBJ2-7	NA	TRBV7-2	many	CASSAMPRAFEQYF	TGTGCCAGCAGCGCAATGCCGAGGGCCTTCGAGCAGTACTTC
TRBJ2-4	TRBD2	TRBV18	NA	CASSPIGLAGRGAKNIQYF	TGTGCCAGCTCACCAATCGGACTAGCGGGACGTGGGGCCAAAAACATTCAGTACTTC
TRBJ2-5	NA	TRBV4-1	NA	CASPGAGETQYF	TGCGCCAGCCCTGGCGCCGGGGAGACCCAGTACTTC
TRBJ1-2	NA	TRBV27	NA	CASSWGRGEVGGYTF	TGTGCCAGCAGTTGGGGGCGGGGGGAGGTTGGGGGCTACACCTTC
TRBJ2-6	NA	TRBV6-2/TRBV6-3	NA	CASSHQWSASGANVLTF	TGTGCCAGCAGCCACCAGTGGAGTGCATCTGGGGCCAACGTCCTGACTTTC
TRBJ2-7	TRBD1	TRBV7-8	many	CASSLAGTETYEQYF	TGTGCCAGCAGCTTAGCCGGGACAGAAACCTACGAGCAGTACTTC
TRBJ2-2	NA	TRBV7-3	NA	CASGRQSGELFF	TGTGCCAGCGGGCGGCAGAGCGGGGAGCTGTTTTTT
TRBJ2-7	NA	TRBV6-5	few	CASSYTFGYEQYF	TGTGCCAGCAGTTACACCTTTGGCTACGAGCAGTACTTC
TRBJ2-7	NA	TRBV28	many	CASRASIEEQYF	TGTGCCAGCAGAGCTAGCATTGAAGAGCAGTACTTC
TRBJ2-5	TRBD1	TRBV2	many	CASKDGTGRETQYF	TGTGCCAGCAAAGATGGGACAGGGAGGGAGACCCAGTACTTC
TRBJ2-1	NA	TRBV6-2/TRBV6-3	NA	CASSYVGTSSYNEQFF	TGTGCCAGCAGTTACGTCGGGACGAGCTCCTACAATGAGCAGTTCTTC
TRBJ2-2	TRBD1	TRBV12-3/TRBV12-4	NA	CASSLTGASGELFF	TGTGCCAGCAGTTTGACAGGGGCGTCGGGGGAGCTGTTTTTT
TRBJ2-7	TRBD2	TRBV2	many	CASSPGTSVSYEQYF	TGTGCCAGCAGTCCCGGGACTAGCGTAAGCTACGAGCAGTACTTC
TRBJ1-5	NA	TRBV6-5	many	CASSYLGAEPQHF	TGTGCCAGCAGTTACCTCGGGGCAGAGCCCCAGCATTTT
TRBJ2-5	NA	TRBV6-1	many	CASSESGQRETQYF	TGTGCCAGCAGTGAATCGGGTCAAAGAGAGACCCAGTACTTC
TRBJ1-2	NA	TRBV20-1	many	CSARVDSFYTF	TGCAGTGCTAGGGTAGACAGCTTCTACACCTTC
TRBJ1-2	TRBD1	TRBV27	many	CASSMTGAFSYGYTF	TGTGCCAGCAGTATGACAGGGGCCTTCTCGTATGGCTACACCTTC
TRBJ1-1	NA	TRBV12-3/TRBV12-4	few	CASSLRSGSEAFF	TGTGCCAGCAGTTTAAGGTCAGGGTCTGAAGCTTTCTTT
TRBJ2-7	NA	TRBV10-2	many	CASSESGSKDEQYF	TGCGCCAGCAGTGAGTCCGGGAGTAAGGACGAGCAGTACTTC
TRBJ1-5	NA	TRBV2	NA	CASSEVLGLPYQPQHF	TGTGCCAGCAGTGAAGTGTTGGGGCTCCCATATCAGCCCCAGCATTTT
TRBJ1-2	NA	TRBV30	many	CAWSPRDGYTF	TGTGCCTGGAGTCCCCGCGATGGCTACACCTTC
TRBJ1-1	NA	TRBV27	many	CASSWGEGNTEAFF	TGTGCCAGCAGTTGGGGGGAAGGGAACACTGAAGCTTTCTTT
TRBJ1-3	NA	TRBV7-3	many	CASSLVPANQGGTIYF	TGTGCCAGCAGCTTAGTCCCGGCCAACCAAGGGGGCACCATATATTTT
TRBJ1-1	NA	TRBV27	NA	CASSTGPGTEAFF	TGTGCCAGCAGTACAGGGCCCGGCACTGAAGCTTTCTTT
TRBJ2-5	NA	TRBV4-1	few	CASSLTDSQETQYF	TGCGCCAGCAGCCTTACGGACAGCCAAGAGACCCAGTACTTC
TRBJ2-5	NA	TRBV5-1	few	CASSLGTRLGETQYF	TGCGCCAGCAGCCTCGGGACCAGATTGGGGGAGACCCAGTACTTC
TRBJ2-7	NA	TRBV6-5	NA	CASSYVTGWDEQYF	TGTGCCAGCAGTTACGTCACAGGATGGGACGAGCAGTACTTC
TRBJ1-1	NA	TRBV7-2	many	CASSTETPEAFF	TGTGCCAGCAGCACGGAGACCCCTGAAGCTTTCTTT
TRBJ1-1	NA	TRBV5-1	many	CASSLDGMNTEAFF	TGTGCCAGCAGTTTGGACGGCATGAACACTGAAGCTTTCTTT
TRBJ1-5	TRBD1	TRBV12-3/TRBV12-4	NA	CASSAPRTGDYQPQHF	TGTGCCAGCAGCGCCCCCCGGACAGGGGATTATCAGCCCCAGCATTTT
TRBJ1-1	NA	TRBV6-5	many	CASGRGQGNTEAFF	TGTGCCAGCGGCCGCGGGCAGGGGAACACTGAAGCTTTCTTT
TRBJ2-5	NA	TRBV28	many	CASSPSDSRGETQYF	TGTGCCAGCAGTCCCTCGGACTCTCGAGGAGAGACCCAGTACTTC
TRBJ1-2	TRBD1	TRBV28	many	CASSFSPQGDYGYTF	TGTGCCAGCAGTTTTTCCCCCCAGGGGGACTATGGCTACACCTTC
TRBJ2-4	NA	TRBV6-5	many	CASSRWLENIQYF	TGTGCCAGCAGTAGGTGGCTCGAAAACATTCAGTACTTC
TRBJ2-5	NA	TRBV7-2	many	CASSLITMETQYF	TGTGCCAGCAGCTTGATTACCATGGAGACCCAGTACTTC
TRBJ2-2	TRBD2	TRBV15	many	CATSRLREGSNTGELFF	TGTGCCACCAGCAGGTTGCGGGAGGGTTCGAACACCGGGGAGCTGTTTTTT
TRBJ2-7	TRBD2	TRBV28	few	CASSLGGRASDEQYF	TGTGCCAGCAGTTTAGGCGGGAGGGCCAGCGACGAGCAGTACTTC
TRBJ1-1	TRBD1	TRBV19	many	CASSITGTGYEAFF	TGTGCCAGTAGTATTACTGGGACAGGGTATGAAGCTTTCTTT
TRBJ1-1	NA	TRBV9	once	CASSSQWGARDTEAFF	TGTGCCAGCAGCTCCCAATGGGGGGCCCGAGACACTGAAGCTTTCTTT
TRBJ2-5	NA	TRBV29-1	many	CSVDVSQETQYF	TGCAGCGTTGATGTTTCCCAAGAGACCCAGTACTTC
TRBJ1-6	NA	TRBV27	many	CASSTALAPKSLHF	TGTGCCAGCAGTACAGCCCTAGCCCCGAAGTCCCTCCACTTT